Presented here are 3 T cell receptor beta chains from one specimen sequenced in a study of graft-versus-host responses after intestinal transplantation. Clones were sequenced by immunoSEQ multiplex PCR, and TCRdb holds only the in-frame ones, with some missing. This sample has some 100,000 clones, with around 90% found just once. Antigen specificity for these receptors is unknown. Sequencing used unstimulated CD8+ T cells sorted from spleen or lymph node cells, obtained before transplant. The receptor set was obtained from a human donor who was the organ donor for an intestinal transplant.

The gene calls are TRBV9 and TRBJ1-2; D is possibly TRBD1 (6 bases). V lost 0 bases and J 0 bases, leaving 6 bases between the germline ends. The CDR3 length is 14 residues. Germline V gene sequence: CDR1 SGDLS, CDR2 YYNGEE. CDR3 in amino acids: CASSVEGANYGYTF. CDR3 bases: TGTGCCAGCAGCGTAGAGGGGGCTAACTATGGCTACACCTTC.

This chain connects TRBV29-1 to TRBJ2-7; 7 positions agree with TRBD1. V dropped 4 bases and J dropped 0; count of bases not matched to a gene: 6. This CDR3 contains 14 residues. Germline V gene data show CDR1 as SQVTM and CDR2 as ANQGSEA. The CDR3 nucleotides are TGCAGCGTTGTCTCAGGGGACAGCTCCTACGAGCAGTACTTC. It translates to CSVVSGDSSYEQYF.

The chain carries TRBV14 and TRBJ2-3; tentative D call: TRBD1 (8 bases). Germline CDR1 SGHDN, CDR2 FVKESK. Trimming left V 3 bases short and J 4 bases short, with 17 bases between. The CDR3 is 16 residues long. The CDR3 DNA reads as TGTGCCAGCAGCCACGACAGGGGCCGGGGGGCAGATACGCAGTATTTT. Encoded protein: CASSHDRGRGADTQYF.